The sequence of this T cell receptor (beta chain) was determined in a study of CD8+ T cells in alopecia areata. The table lists this clone with a count of one. The CDR3 sequence is 16 residues long. The V gene's germline CDR1 is SGHVS and CDR2 FNYEAQ. V lost 3 bases and J lost 1, with 12 bases in between. RNA extraction was followed by reverse transcription into cDNA, which acted as the sequencing template. Using immunoSEQ multiplex PCR, the repertoire was profiled, and TCRdb retains in-frame clones only, with some absent. The table shows about 30,000 clones, with around 62% occurring only once. Sequenced sample: NKG2D-high CD8+ T cells sorted from blood. V is TRBV7-6 and J is TRBJ2-2; D ambiguous. This receptor was taken from a human donor with alopecia areata. The CDR3 DNA sequence: TGTGCCAGCAGCTTCAGGACCGGAGTGAACACCGGGGAGCTGTTTTTT. Amino acid sequence: CASSFRTGVNTGELFF.